One and the same sample provided the 26 T cell receptor beta chains below, sequenced in a study of blood T cells in healthy people across ages. PCR was performed a second time for roughly 6 to 12 cycles using a sample-barcoded 5' primer and a J-beta primer mix. In TCRdb, the 5' RACE reads were re-called with MiXCR into one record per CDR3 protein. The table includes roughly 900,000 distinct CDR3 sequences, less than 35% detected once. Material for sequencing was blood. Every receptor here comes from a woman of 80 years or more in good health.

This clonotype was detected a few times. One junction end disagrees with the germline gene, perhaps due to a read error. The chain has TRBV7-2 and TRBJ2-1; tentatively, D is TRBD2 (6 bases). The CDR3 runs to 13 residues. Germline CDR1 is SGHTA and CDR2 is FQGNSA. The chain's CDR3 is CANSRMGGSEQFF. CDR3 sequence (DNA): TGTGCCAACAGCCGTATGGGGGGTAGTGAGCAGTTCTTC.

This sequence joins TRBV12-3 or TRBV12-4 and TRBJ1-5, with D tentatively TRBD1 (5 bases). The CDR3 sequence is 15 residues long. The V gene lost 6 bases and the J gene lost 6 bases, with 18 bases spanning the gap. CDR3 sequence (DNA): TGTGCCAGCAGCCCTACAGATTGGGGGACTCAGCCCCAGCATTTT. The encoded protein is CASSPTDWGTQPQHF.

This clonotype was seen more than once but under ten times. The chain has TRBV2 and TRBJ1-5, with 7 bases matching TRBD1. CDR1 and CDR2 from the germline V gene are SNHLY and FYNNEI. The CDR3 is made up of 14 amino acids. The V gene end was trimmed by 4 bases and the J gene end by 4 bases; junction bases not matched to a gene: 4. The chain's CDR3 is CASSGTRGNQPQHF. The CDR3 DNA is TGTGCCAGCAGTGGTACCAGGGGGAATCAGCCCCAGCATTTT.

This clonotype was seen repeatedly, ten times or more. The chain uses TRBV12-3 or TRBV12-4 and TRBJ2-7; 12 positions match TRBD2. The CDR3 is 14 residues long. V dropped 5 bases and J dropped 2; count of bases not matched to a gene: 1. In DNA form, the CDR3 reads TGTGCCAGCAGTCCTAGCGGGGGGGCCTACGAGCAGTACTTC. Protein: CASSPSGGAYEQYF.

This clonotype was seen repeatedly, ten times or more. This chain connects TRBV20-1 to TRBJ2-3, with 8 bases that match TRBD2. After removal of 4 bases from V and 3 bases from J, the junction contained 12 bases not matched to a gene. Germline V gene sequence: CDR1 DFQATT, CDR2 SNEGSKA (reference sequence). The CDR3 is 16 amino acids. The CDR3 nucleotides are TGCAGTGCTATCCCCTTACGGGGGGGAGATACAGATACGCAGTATTTT. The encoded protein is CSAIPLRGGDTDTQYF.

Many counts were recorded for this clonotype. The genes are TRBV5-4 and TRBJ2-7, with 12 bases lining up with TRBD2. Germline-derived CDR1 and CDR2 are SGHNT and YYREEE (reference sequence). The CDR3 is 15 residues long. With V trimmed by 4 bases and J by 2 bases, 4 bases remained unmatched. CDR3 region: CASSHASGGAYEQYF. The DNA of the CDR3 is TGTGCCAGCAGCCATGCTAGCGGGGGGGCCTACGAGCAGTACTTC.

The chain is built from TRBV20-1 and TRBJ2-1; TRBD2 aligns across 10 bases. V was pared by 1 base and J by 9 bases, with 12 bases of the junction left unmatched. This CDR3 is 16 amino acids long. CDR1 DFQATT and CDR2 SNEGSKA come from the germline V gene (reference sequence). The CDR3 DNA reads TGCAGTGCTAGAGTAGGACGAGCGGGGGGGCAAGGTGAGCAGTTCTTC. Its protein product is CSARVGRAGGQGEQFF.

This clonotype has at least ten counts. CDR3 sequence reads: CASRGTPSYNEQFF. CDR3 coding DNA: TGCGCCAGCAGGGGGACCCCCTCCTACAATGAGCAGTTCTTC. The chain recombines TRBV10-2 with TRBJ2-1; either TRBD1 or TRBD2 may fit D (5 bases each). This CDR3 has 14 residues. Germline V gene sequence: CDR1 WSHSY, CDR2 SAAADI. V was pared by 6 bases and J by 0 bases, with 9 bases between.

The chain recombines TRBV5-5 with TRBJ2-1; either TRBD1 or TRBD2 may fit D (6 bases each). The germline CDR1 and CDR2 sequences are SGHKS and YYEKEE (reference sequence). The CDR3 consists of 16 residues. V was shortened by 4 bases and J by 3 bases, with 17 bases between the two germline ends. The CDR3 DNA sequence: TGTGCCAGCAGCCTCCAAGGGGGGCAGAGCTACAATGAGCAGTTCTTC. Protein: CASSLQGGQSYNEQFF.

About this clonotype: A much bigger clone sits one base away, suggesting this may be a read error. The chain recombines TRBV20-1 with TRBJ2-5, with TRBD1 matching over 8 bases. The length of the CDR3 is 15 residues. CDR1 and CDR2 from the germline V gene are DFQATT and SNEGSKA (reference sequence). The DNA for the CDR3 is TGCAGTGCTAGAGACGCAGGGGGCGCGGCAGAGACCCAGGACTTC. Protein: CSARDAGGAAETQDF.

This clonotype was seen many times. Here the CDR3 DNA reads TGTGCCAGCAGCTCGGGAACGGGACAGCCTAATGAGCAGTTCTTC. It specifies CASSSGTGQPNEQFF. The gene calls are TRBV5-4 and TRBJ2-1; 7 bases agree with TRBD1. The V and J ends lost 3 bases and 7 bases, in that order; junction bases with no gene match: 10. The germline V gene has CDR1 SGHNT and CDR2 YYREEE (reference sequence). This CDR3 comprises 15 residues.

There are a few counts of this clonotype. The J gene is TRBJ1-2, the V gene TRBV27; 7 nucleotides align to TRBD1. This CDR3 has 12 amino acids. CDR1 MNHEY and CDR2 SMNVEV come from the germline V gene (reference sequence). J was trimmed by 8 bases and V by 6 bases; bases with no gene match: 6. For the CDR3, the DNA is TGTGCCAGCAGGGCGACAGGGTCCGGCTACACCTTC. Translation: CASRATGSGYTF.

In this sample, this clonotype turned up many times. J is TRBJ2-1 and V is TRBV27, with D tentatively TRBD2 (6 bases). Trimming pared 3 bases from V and 4 bases from J, leaving 16 bases between. The CDR3 has 16 amino acids. The germline V gene has CDR1 MNHEY and CDR2 SMNVEV (reference sequence). The CDR3 sequence: CASSFEGTAGYNEQFF. Here the CDR3 DNA reads TGTGCCAGCAGTTTTGAGGGGACGGCGGGGTACAATGAGCAGTTCTTC.

This clonotype has a count of ten or more. The chain is built from TRBV29-1 and TRBJ2-1; TRBD1 is a possible D gene (6 bases). In germline, CDR1 is SQVTM, CDR2 ANQGSEA. The ends were cut back, 5 bases at V and 8 bases at J, with 13 bases in the middle. The CDR3 contains 12 residues. CDR3: CSVQGLRDEQFF. The CDR3 DNA follows: TGCAGCGTTCAGGGGCTTCGGGATGAGCAGTTCTTC.

The rearrangement joins TRBV5-4 to TRBJ2-4; D is uncertain. CDR1 SGHNT and CDR2 YYREEE come from the germline V gene (reference sequence). The V end lost 2 bases, the J end lost 0 bases, and 9 bases lay between the germline ends. The CDR3 totals 15 residues. CDR3 coding DNA: TGTGCCAGCAGCTTTCAATATGAAGCCAAAAACATTCAGTACTTC. Protein sequence: CASSFQYEAKNIQYF.

This rearrangement joins TRBV6-1 to TRBJ2-2; 10 nucleotides align to TRBD1. The ends lost 5 bases at V and 1 base at J; junction bases unmatched: 7. Per the germline V gene, CDR1 is MNHNS and CDR2 is SASEGT. This CDR3 region has 17 residues. The CDR3 region is CASSPPRTGGNTGELFF. The CDR3 DNA reads as TGTGCCAGCAGTCCCCCGAGGACAGGGGGGAACACCGGGGAGCTGTTTTTT.

This clonotype was seen at least ten times. The rearrangement joins TRBV12-3 or TRBV12-4 to TRBJ2-6, with D maybe TRBD2 (6 bases). This CDR3 comprises 17 residues. The germline V and J ends were trimmed by 5 bases and 2 bases, with 16 bases remaining between them. The CDR3 region is CASSPNSGVTGANVLTF. As DNA, the CDR3 is TGTGCCAGCAGTCCAAACTCGGGGGTAACTGGGGCCAACGTCCTGACTTTC.

This clonotype was observed at least ten times. The chain links TRBV6-1 to TRBJ2-1; 8 bases line up with TRBD2. This CDR3 has 17 residues. V lost 8 bases to trimming and J lost 0 bases; unmatched junction nucleotides: 12. CDR1 and CDR2 from the germline V gene are MNHNS and SASEGT. The CDR3 sequence: CASSWAGGSSSYNEQFF. CDR3 coding DNA: TGTGCCAGCTCATGGGCGGGGGGTTCAAGCTCCTACAATGAGCAGTTCTTC.

This clonotype was seen only a few times. At one end the junction does not follow the germline gene, possibly because of a read error. The chain links TRBV7-2 to TRBJ2-1, with D perhaps TRBD1 (6 bases). Germline V lookup: CDR1 SGHTA, CDR2 FQGNSA. The CDR3 is 15 residues long. The CDR3 DNA is TGTGCCGGCAGCTTAGGGCAGGGGACCTACAATGAGCAGTTCTTC. Residues: CAGSLGQGTYNEQFF.

Details on this clonotype: This sequence may be a read error, since a much larger clone differs from it by one base. This chain links TRBV7-8 with TRBJ2-5; the D is unclear. The DNA end lines up better with TRBJ2-7; the J call may be wrong. This CDR3 comprises 14 residues. Germline CDR1 reads SGHVS; CDR2 reads FQNEAQ. CDR3 sequence: CASSLGHNVYEQYF. The CDR3 DNA is TGTGCCAGCAGCTTAGGGCATAATGTCTACGAGCAGTACTTC.

There are a few counts of this clonotype. The chain carries TRBV10-3 and TRBJ2-5, with D perhaps matching TRBD1 (5 bases). V was pared by 2 bases and J by 5 bases, with 9 bases between. In germline, CDR1 is ENHRY, CDR2 SYGVKD. The CDR3 loop spans 13 amino acids. CDR3 bases: TGTGCCATCAGTGAGAGGGGAAGGGAGACCCAGTACTTC. This encodes CAISERGRETQYF.

The sample holds many counts of this clonotype. The rearrangement joins TRBV12-3 or TRBV12-4 to TRBJ1-4; D not certain. The CDR3 contains 14 residues. Trimming took 7 bases from V and 2 from J, leaving 11 bases between them. For the CDR3, the DNA is TGTGCCAGCACCCACTGGGGTACTAATGAAAAACTGTTTTTT. Translation gives CASTHWGTNEKLFF.

Notes on this clonotype: A much larger clone differs by one base, so this may be a read error. The J gene is TRBJ1-4, the V gene TRBV7-2; D is possibly TRBD1 (5 bases). This CDR3 has 14 residues. The germline V gene encodes CDR1 SGHTA and CDR2 FQGNSA. The CDR3 coding sequence is TGTGCCGGCAGCTTAGCTCTAGGGACTGGAAAACTGTTTTTT. This gives the protein CAGSLALGTGKLFF.

This rearrangement joins TRBV2 to TRBJ1-2, with 12 bases matching TRBD1. Germline CDR1 and CDR2: SNHLY and FYNNEI. This CDR3 is 17 amino acids long. V gave up 2 bases and J gave up 7 bases; unmatched junction bases: 11. CDR3 sequence (DNA): TGTGCCAGCAGTGAATCGGCCCTGGGACAGGGGGCTCGTGGCTACACCTTC. Amino acid sequence: CASSESALGQGARGYTF.

CDR3 sequence reads: CASSYSWGTGQPQHF. CDR3 nucleotide sequence: TGTGCCAGCAGTTACTCGTGGGGAACGGGTCAGCCCCAGCATTTT. This sequence joins TRBV6-5 and TRBJ1-5; D gene unclear. Looked up from germline, CDR1 is MNHEY and CDR2 is SVGAGI. Trimming removed 0 bases from V and 6 bases from J, with 12 bases in between. The CDR3 is made up of 15 amino acids.

This clonotype has a single count. The gene calls are TRBV20-1 and TRBJ2-5, with TRBD2 identical over 7 bases. The CDR3 has 14 residues. Trimming at V came to 6 bases and at J to 2 bases, leaving 9 bases not matched to a gene. Germline values: CDR1 DFQATT, CDR2 SNEGSKA (reference sequence). In nucleotides, the CDR3 is TGCAGTGCCAAGACCGGGAGGCGGCAAGAGACCCAGTACTTC. Translated, it gives CSAKTGRRQETQYF.